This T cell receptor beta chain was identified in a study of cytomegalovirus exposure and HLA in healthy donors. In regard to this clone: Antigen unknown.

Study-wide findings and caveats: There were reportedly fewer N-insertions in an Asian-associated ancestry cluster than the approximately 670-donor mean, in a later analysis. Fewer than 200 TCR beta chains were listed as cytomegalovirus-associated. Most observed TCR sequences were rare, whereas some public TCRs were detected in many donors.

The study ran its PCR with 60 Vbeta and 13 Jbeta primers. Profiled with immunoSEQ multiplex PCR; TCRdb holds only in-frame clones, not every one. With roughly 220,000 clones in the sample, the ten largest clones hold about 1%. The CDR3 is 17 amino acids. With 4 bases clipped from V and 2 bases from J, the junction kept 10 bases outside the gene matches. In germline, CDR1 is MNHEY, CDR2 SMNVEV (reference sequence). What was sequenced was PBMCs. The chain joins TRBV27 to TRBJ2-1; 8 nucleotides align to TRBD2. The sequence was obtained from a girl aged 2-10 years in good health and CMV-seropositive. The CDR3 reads CASSSLTGGEPYNEQFF. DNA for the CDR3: TGTGCCAGCAGTTCCCTCACCGGGGGGGAACCCTACAATGAGCAGTTCTTC.